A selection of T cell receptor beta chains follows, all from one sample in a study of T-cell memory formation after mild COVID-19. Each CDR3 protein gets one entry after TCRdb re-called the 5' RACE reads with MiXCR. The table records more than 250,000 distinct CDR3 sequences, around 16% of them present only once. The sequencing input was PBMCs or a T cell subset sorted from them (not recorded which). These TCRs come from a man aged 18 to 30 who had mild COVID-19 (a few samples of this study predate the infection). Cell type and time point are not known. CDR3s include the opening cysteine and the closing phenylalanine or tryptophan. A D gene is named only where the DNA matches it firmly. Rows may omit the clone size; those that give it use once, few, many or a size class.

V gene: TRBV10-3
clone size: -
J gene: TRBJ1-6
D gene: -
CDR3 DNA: TGTGCCATCAGTGAGTCCGGGCAGAACAATTCACCCCTCCACTTT
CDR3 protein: CAISESGQNNSPLHF

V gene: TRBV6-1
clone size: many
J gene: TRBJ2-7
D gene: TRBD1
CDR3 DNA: TGTGCCAGCAGTGAAGAAGAGGGGACAGGGTCGCACGAGCAGTACTTC
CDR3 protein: CASSEEEGTGSHEQYF

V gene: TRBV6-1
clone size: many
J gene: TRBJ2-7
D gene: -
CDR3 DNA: TGTGCCAGCAGTGGATTACTAGCCGAGCAGTACTTC
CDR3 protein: CASSGLLAEQYF

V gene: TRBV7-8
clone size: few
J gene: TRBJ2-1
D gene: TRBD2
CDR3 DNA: TGTGCCAGCAGCCCGCTAGCGGGGGGCCGCCTCAATGAGCAGTTCTTC
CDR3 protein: CASSPLAGGRLNEQFF

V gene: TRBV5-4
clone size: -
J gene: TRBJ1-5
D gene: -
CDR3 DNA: TGTGCCAGCAGATTATGGGGGGCCGGGGATCAGCCCCAGCATTTT
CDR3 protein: CASRLWGAGDQPQHF

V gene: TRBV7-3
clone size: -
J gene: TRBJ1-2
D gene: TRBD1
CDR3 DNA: TGTGCCAGCAGCTCGACAGGGGGCGGCCATGGCTACACCTTC
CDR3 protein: CASSSTGGGHGYTF

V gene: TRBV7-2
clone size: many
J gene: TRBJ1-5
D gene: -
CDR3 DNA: TGTGCCAGCAGCCTCACCGGGACAAACAATCAGCCCCAGCATTTT
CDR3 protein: CASSLTGTNNQPQHF

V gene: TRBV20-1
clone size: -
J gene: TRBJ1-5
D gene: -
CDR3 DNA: TGCAGTGCTAGAAAAGGCCAGTATAATACGAATCAGCCCCAGCATTTT
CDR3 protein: CSARKGQYNTNQPQHF

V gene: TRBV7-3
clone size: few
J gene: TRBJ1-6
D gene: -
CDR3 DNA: TGTGCCAGCAGCTTGACGGCTAATTCACCCCTCCACTTT
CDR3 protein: CASSLTANSPLHF

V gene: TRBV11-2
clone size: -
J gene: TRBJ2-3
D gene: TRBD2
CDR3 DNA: TGTGCCAGCAGGGGACTAGCGAGCACAGATACGCAGTATTTT
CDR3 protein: CASRGLASTDTQYF

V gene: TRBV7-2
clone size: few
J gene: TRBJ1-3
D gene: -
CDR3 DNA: TGTGCCAGCAGCTTAGGGTATGGGGAGGTTGACACCATATATTTT
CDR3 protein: CASSLGYGEVDTIYF

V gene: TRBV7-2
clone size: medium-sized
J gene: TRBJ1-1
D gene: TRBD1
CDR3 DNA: TGTGCCAGCAGCTACCGACAGGGCACTGAAGCTTTCTTT
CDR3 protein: CASSYRQGTEAFF

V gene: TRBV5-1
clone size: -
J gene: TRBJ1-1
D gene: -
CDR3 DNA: TGCGCCAGCAGCTTGAACAGGGAGGGCACTGAAGCTTTCTTT
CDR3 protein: CASSLNREGTEAFF

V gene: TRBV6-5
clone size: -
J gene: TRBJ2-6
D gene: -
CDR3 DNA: TGTGCCAGCGCTAAGACTGATACTGGGGCCAACGTCCTGACTTTC
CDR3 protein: CASAKTDTGANVLTF

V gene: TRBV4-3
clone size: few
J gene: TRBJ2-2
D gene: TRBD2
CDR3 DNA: TGCGCCAGCAGCCAAGAACTAGCGGGGAACACCGGGGAGCTGTTTTTT
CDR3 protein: CASSQELAGNTGELFF

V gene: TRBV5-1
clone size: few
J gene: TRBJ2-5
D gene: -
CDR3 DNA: TGCGCCAGCAGCCCGGGGACTGCAGAGACCCAGTACTTC
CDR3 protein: CASSPGTAETQYF

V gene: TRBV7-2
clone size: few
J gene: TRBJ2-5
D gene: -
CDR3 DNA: TGTGCCAGCAGCTTAGTAACGGATTGGGCAGAGACCCAGTACTTC
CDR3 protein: CASSLVTDWAETQYF

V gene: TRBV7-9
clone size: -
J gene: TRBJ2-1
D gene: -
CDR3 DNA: TGTGCCAGCAGCTCATTCAATGAGCAGTTCTTC
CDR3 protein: CASSSFNEQFF

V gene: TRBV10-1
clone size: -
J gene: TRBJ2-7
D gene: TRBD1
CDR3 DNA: TGCGCCAGCAGCGATACAGGGGTTGGCGAGCAGTACTTC
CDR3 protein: CASSDTGVGEQYF

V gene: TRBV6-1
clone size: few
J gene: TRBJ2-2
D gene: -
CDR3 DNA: TGTGCCAGCAGTGAAGGCCTAACGAACACCGGGGAGCTGTTTTTT
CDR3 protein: CASSEGLTNTGELFF

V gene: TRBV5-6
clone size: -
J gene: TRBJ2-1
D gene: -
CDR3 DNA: TGTGCCAGCAGCTTGGGTGGGGCACTGTTCTTC
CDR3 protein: CASSLGGALFF

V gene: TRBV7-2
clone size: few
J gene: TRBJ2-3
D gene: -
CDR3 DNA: TGTGCCAGCAGCTTCGGGCCACAGGGCACAGATACGCAGTATTTT
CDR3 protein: CASSFGPQGTDTQYF

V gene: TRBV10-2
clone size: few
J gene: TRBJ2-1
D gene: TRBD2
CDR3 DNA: TGCGCCAGCCAGACTAGCGGGGAGTACAATGAGCAGTTCTTC
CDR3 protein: CASQTSGEYNEQFF

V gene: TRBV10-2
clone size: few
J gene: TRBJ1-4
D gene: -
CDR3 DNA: TGCGCCAGCAAGGGGCAGTCGAATGAAAAACTGTTTTTT
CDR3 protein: CASKGQSNEKLFF

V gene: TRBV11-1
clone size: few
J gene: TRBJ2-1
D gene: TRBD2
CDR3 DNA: TGTGCCAGCAGCTTAGCGCGGGGGAGCTCCTACAATGAGCAGTTCTTC
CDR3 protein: CASSLARGSSYNEQFF

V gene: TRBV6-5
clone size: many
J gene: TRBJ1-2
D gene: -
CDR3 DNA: TGTGCCAGCAGTACTTGGGGAAACGATGGCTACACCTTC
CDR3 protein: CASSTWGNDGYTF

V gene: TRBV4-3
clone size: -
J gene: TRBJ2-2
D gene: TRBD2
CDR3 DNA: TGCGCCAGCAGCCAGGGGACTAGCGACCTACACACCGGGGAGCTGTTTTTT
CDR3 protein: CASSQGTSDLHTGELFF

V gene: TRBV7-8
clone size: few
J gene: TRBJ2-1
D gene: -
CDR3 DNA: TGTGCCAGCAGCTTAGGGGGACTCGGGGTTTTTGGTGAGCAGTTCTTC
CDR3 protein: CASSLGGLGVFGEQFF

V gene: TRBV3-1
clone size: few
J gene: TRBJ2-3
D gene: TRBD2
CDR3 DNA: TGTGCCAGCAGCCAAGCTAGCGGGGGGTTCACAGATACGCAGTATTTT
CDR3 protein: CASSQASGGFTDTQYF

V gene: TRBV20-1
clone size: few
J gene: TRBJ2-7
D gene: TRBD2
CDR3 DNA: TGCAGTGCTCCAACAGCGGGGTCTAGCTCCTACGAGCAGTACTTC
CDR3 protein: CSAPTAGSSSYEQYF

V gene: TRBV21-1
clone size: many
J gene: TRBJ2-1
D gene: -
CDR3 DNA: TGTGCCAGCATCAGACCGGGACAGGGGGTATTCTTC
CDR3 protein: CASIRPGQGVFF

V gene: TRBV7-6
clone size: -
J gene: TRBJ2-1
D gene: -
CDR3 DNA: TGTGCCAGCAGCGGGGGACAACGCTCCTACAATGAGCAGTTCTTC
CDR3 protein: CASSGGQRSYNEQFF

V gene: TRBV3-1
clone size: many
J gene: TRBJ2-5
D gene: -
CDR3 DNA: TGTGCCAGCAGCCATCCGGGCTTGGAGACCCAGTACTTC
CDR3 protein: CASSHPGLETQYF

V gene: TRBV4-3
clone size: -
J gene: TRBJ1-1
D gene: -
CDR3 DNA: TGCGCCAGCAGCCATGGGGACACTGAAGCTTTCTTT
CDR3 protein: CASSHGDTEAFF

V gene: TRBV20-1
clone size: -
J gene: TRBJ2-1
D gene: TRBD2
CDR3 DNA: TGCAGTGCTAGAACTAGCGGGGCCTACAATGAGCAGTTCTTC
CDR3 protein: CSARTSGAYNEQFF

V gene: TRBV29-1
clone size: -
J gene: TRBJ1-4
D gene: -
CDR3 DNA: TGCAGCGTCTATCTTGGGGGAGTCGAAAAACTGTTTTTT
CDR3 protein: CSVYLGGVEKLFF

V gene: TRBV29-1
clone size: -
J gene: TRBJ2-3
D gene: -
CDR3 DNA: TGCAGCGTTGAAGGTGGGCCTTCTGATACGCAGTATTTT
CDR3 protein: CSVEGGPSDTQYF

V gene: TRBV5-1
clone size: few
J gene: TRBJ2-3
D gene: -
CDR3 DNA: TGCGCCAGCAGCTTGGAGGGCAGGAGGAGCACAGATACGCAGTATTTT
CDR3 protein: CASSLEGRRSTDTQYF

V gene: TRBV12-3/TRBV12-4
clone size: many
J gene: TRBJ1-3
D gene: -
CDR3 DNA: TGTGCCAGCAGGATCGGGACCGACCTTGGAAACACCATATATTTT
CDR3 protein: CASRIGTDLGNTIYF

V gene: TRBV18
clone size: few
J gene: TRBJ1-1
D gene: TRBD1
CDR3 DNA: TGTGCCAGCTCACAGGGGACAGATAACACTGAAGCTTTCTTT
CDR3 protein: CASSQGTDNTEAFF

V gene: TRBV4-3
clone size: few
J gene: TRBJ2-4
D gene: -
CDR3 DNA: TGCGCCAGCAGCCCTGGGGCTGGGGGGAACATTCAGTACTTC
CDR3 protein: CASSPGAGGNIQYF

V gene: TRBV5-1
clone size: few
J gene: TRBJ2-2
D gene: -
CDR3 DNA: TGCGCCAGCAGCTTTGGACAGACCGGGGAGCTGTTTTTT
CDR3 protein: CASSFGQTGELFF

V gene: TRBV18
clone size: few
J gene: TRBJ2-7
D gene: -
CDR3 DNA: TGTGCCAGCTCACCACGGGACACCACCTACGAGCAGTACTTC
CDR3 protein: CASSPRDTTYEQYF

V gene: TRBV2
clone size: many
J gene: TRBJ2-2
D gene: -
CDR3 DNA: TGTGCCAGCACCTTAACTACCGGGGAGCTGTTTTTT
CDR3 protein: CASTLTTGELFF

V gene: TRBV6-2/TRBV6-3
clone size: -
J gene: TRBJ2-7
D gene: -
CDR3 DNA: TGTGCCAGCACCAGTACGGGAGTCTACGAGCAGTACTTC
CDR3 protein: CASTSTGVYEQYF

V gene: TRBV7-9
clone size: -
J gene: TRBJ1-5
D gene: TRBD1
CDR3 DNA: TGTGCCAGCAGCTCAGCCTCCGCCGGGACAGGGGACAATCAGCCCCAGCATTTT
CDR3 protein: CASSSASAGTGDNQPQHF

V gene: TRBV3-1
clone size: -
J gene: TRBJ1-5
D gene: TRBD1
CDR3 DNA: TGTGCCAGCAGCCTCACAGGGGTCGGGCAGCCCCAGCATTTT
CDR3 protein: CASSLTGVGQPQHF

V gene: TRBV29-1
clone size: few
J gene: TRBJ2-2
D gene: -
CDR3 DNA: TGCAGCGTTGCGCGGGGTTCTGGGGAGCTGTTTTTT
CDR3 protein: CSVARGSGELFF

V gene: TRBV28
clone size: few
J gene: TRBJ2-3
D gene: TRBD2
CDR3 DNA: TGTGGTGCGGGGGGGTTTTCAGATACGCAGTATTTT
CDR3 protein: CGAGGFSDTQYF

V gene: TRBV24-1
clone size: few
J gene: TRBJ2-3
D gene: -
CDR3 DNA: TGTGCCACCAGTGGTTCACAGGGAGATACGCAGTATTTT
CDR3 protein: CATSGSQGDTQYF